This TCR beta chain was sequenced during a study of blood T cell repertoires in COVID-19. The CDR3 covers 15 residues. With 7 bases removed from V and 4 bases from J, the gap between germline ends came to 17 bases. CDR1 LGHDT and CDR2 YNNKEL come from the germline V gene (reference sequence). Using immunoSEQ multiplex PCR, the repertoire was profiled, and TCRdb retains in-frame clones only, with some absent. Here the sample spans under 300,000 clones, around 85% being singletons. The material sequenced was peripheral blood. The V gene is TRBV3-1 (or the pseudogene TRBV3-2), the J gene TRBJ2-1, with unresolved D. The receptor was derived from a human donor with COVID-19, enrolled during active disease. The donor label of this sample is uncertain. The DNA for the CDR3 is TGTGCCAGCACGCCCCATGAAGCCTTTTACAATGAGCAGTTCTTC. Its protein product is CASTPHEAFYNEQFF.